This section outlines one TCR beta chain sequence together with its context. Its specificity is unknown. This sample is drawn from a study of radiotherapy plus CTLA-4 blockade in lung cancer. About the research overall: Objective responses were documented in under 20% of patients, with disease control in about 29%.

Findings and caveats of the study: Early blood T cell clone changes and increased post-radiation serum interferon-beta were reportedly the strongest response predictors. Among blood TCR repertoires after radiotherapy plus ipilimumab, tumor-derived clones expanded.

Focal radiation plus CTLA-4 blockade with ipilimumab was given to patients with chemo-refractory metastatic non-small-cell lung cancer. Using immunoSEQ multiplex PCR, the repertoire was profiled, and TCRdb retains in-frame clones only, with some absent. Among 78,000 or so clones listed, more than 75% were seen once. This TCR was sampled from a human donor with non-small cell lung cancer who had stable disease on radiotherapy plus ipilimumab. The sample here was peripheral blood, taken from a patient treated with radiotherapy plus ipilimumab.

The CDR3 DNA reads as TGTGCCAGCAGAGAAACGGGACACTTCAATAATTCACCCCTCCACTTT. The encoded protein is CASRETGHFNNSPLHF. J is TRBJ1-6 and V is TRBV6-1, with D maybe TRBD1 (6 bases). The CDR3 contains 16 residues. Germline lookup yields CDR1 MNHNS and CDR2 SASEGT. The V end was cut by 6 bases, the J end by 5 bases, with 17 bases between.